The 27 T cell receptor beta chains in this list originate from one sample, sequenced in a study of T cells in narcolepsy. Sequencing was performed with immunoSEQ multiplex PCR; in TCRdb, only in-frame clones are kept and a portion is missing. The sample has approximately 30,000 clones, 84% seen once. Sequencing was performed on CD45RA- memory CD4+ T cells from PBMCs. The receptors originated from a human donor with narcolepsy.

The chain has TRBV2 and TRBJ1-1; D gene uncertain. The germline V and J ends were trimmed by 6 bases and 2 bases, with 10 bases remaining between them. CDR3 length: 13 residues. Germline V gene sequence: CDR1 SNHLY, CDR2 FYNNEI. The CDR3 DNA sequence: TGTGCCAGCAGATCTTCGACAAACACTGAAGCTTTCTTT. This sequence encodes CASRSSTNTEAFF.

CDR3 DNA sequence: TGTGCCAGCAGCAAGGGCGGGGACAGGGAAAATCAGCCCCAGCATTTT. Translated, it gives CASSKGGDRENQPQHF. The chain couples TRBV5-4 to TRBJ1-5, with 9 bases identical to TRBD1. Germline V gene lookup returns CDR1 SGHNT and CDR2 YYREEE (reference sequence). CDR3 length: 16 amino acids. The ends lost 4 bases at V and 4 bases at J; junction bases unmatched: 9.

This clone was detected a few times. The rearrangement uses TRBV28 and TRBJ1-5; no reliable D call. This CDR3 comprises 14 residues. Germline assignment: CDR1 MDHEN and CDR2 SYDVKM. The germline V and J ends were trimmed by 2 bases and 3 bases, with 8 bases remaining between them. The chain's CDR3 is CASSLTSLNQPQHF. In DNA, the CDR3 is TGTGCCAGCAGTTTAACCAGCCTCAATCAGCCCCAGCATTTT.

V usage is TRBV6-1 and J usage is TRBJ2-4; D may be TRBD1 (6 bases). The V end lost 2 bases, the J end lost 0 bases, and 14 bases lay between the germline ends. The V gene's germline CDR1 is MNHNS and CDR2 SASEGT. The CDR3 consists of 17 residues. As DNA, the CDR3 is TGTGCCAGCAGTGAAAGGGGACACATTATAGCCAAAAACATTCAGTACTTC. This gives the protein CASSERGHIIAKNIQYF.

The rearrangement links TRBV4-1 to TRBJ2-5; no definite D call. Trimming removed 2 bases from V and 5 bases from J, with 12 bases in between. Germline V CDR1 and CDR2: MGHRA, YSYEKL. The CDR3 length is 14 residues. The CDR3 region has the DNA TGCGCCAGCAGCCAAACGTTCCTGGGCGAGACCCAGTACTTC. This gives the protein CASSQTFLGETQYF.

The chain combines TRBV4-3 with TRBJ1-2, with D hard to call. There are 14 residues in the CDR3. V gave up 5 bases and J gave up 8 bases, with 18 bases separating them. From germline, CDR1 is LGHNA and CDR2 YSLEER. CDR3 region: CASSLNGGLGGYTF. The CDR3 DNA reads TGCGCCAGCAGCTTAAACGGAGGGCTGGGAGGCTACACCTTC.

V gene TRBV30 combines with J gene TRBJ1-6; D gene ambiguous. This CDR3 comprises 12 residues. The V gene's germline CDR1 is GTSNPN and CDR2 SVGIG (reference sequence). The germline V and J ends were trimmed by 4 bases and 7 bases, with 8 bases remaining between them. This chain's CDR3 is CAWTYGNSPLHF. Written as DNA, the CDR3 is TGTGCCTGGACGTACGGAAATTCACCCCTCCACTTT.

The chain is built from TRBV9 and TRBJ1-1; D perhaps matches TRBD1 (6 bases). Germline lookup yields CDR1 SGDLS and CDR2 YYNGEE. The length of the CDR3 is 14 residues. Trimming took off 7 bases at V and 5 bases at J, with 18 bases between the two ends. In DNA form, the CDR3 reads TGTGCCAGCGCACCCATTACAGGGAGAACTGAAGCTTTCTTT. Its translation: CASAPITGRTEAFF. The entire variable domain, with the rest obtained from reference TRBV9 and TRBJ1-1, is as follows: DSGVTQTPKHLITATGQRVTLRCSPRSGDLSVYWYQQSLDQGLQFLIQYYNGEERAKGNILERFSAQQFPDLHSELNLSSLELGDSALYFCASAPITGRTEAFFGQGTRLTVV.

The chain is built from TRBV28 and TRBJ2-1; D perhaps matches TRBD2 (7 bases). The CDR3 has 15 residues. Germline V lookup: CDR1 MDHEN, CDR2 SYDVKM. V lost 9 bases and J lost 2, with 17 bases in between. The CDR3 DNA sequence: TGTGCCAGTAAATTGGCGGGGGCGGCCTACAATGAGCAGTTCTTC. It codes for CASKLAGAAYNEQFF.

V usage is TRBV6-1 and J usage is TRBJ2-7; 7 bases line up with TRBD1. CDR1 is MNHNS and CDR2 is SASEGT in the germline V gene. Germline trimming cut 6 bases from V and 6 bases from J; bases unmatched to any gene: 5. The CDR3 sequence is 12 residues long. Here the CDR3 DNA reads TGTGCCAGCAGCGCTACAGGGGCCGAGCAGTACGTC. Translation: CASSATGAEQYV.

V gene TRBV19 combines with J gene TRBJ2-5; weak D call: TRBD1 (6 bases). Germline V gives CDR1 LNHDA, CDR2 SQIVND (reference sequence). V was trimmed by 4 bases and J by 5 bases, leaving 17 bases between them. The CDR3 is 15 residues long. CDR3 sequence reads: CASSTRQVKGETQYF. The CDR3 coding sequence is TGTGCCAGTAGTACCCGACAGGTAAAGGGGGAGACCCAGTACTTC.

The V call is TRBV5-1, the J call TRBJ2-2; 7 positions agree with TRBD1. The V and J ends lost 0 bases and 4 bases, in that order; junction bases with no gene match: 3. CDR3 length equals 15 residues. Germline loops: CDR1 SGHRS, CDR2 YFSETQ. DNA of the CDR3: TGCGCCAGCAGCTTGGAACAGGGGAGCACCGGGGAGCTGTTTTTT. Translating gives CASSLEQGSTGELFF.

This chain connects TRBV28 to TRBJ1-5; D is unresolved. Trimming removed 4 bases from V and 9 bases from J, with 19 bases in between. The CDR3 totals 15 residues. The V gene's germline CDR1 is MDHEN and CDR2 SYDVKM. The CDR3 nucleotides read TGTGCCAGCAGTTCCTCCGGGATCGAATCCCCGCCCCAGCATTTT. Protein: CASSSSGIESPPQHF.

V and J are TRBV28 and TRBJ1-2; TRBD1 is a possible D gene (6 bases). This CDR3 region has 14 residues. Between the trimmed V and J ends, which lost 1 base and 4 bases, there was a span of 10 bases. CDR1 is MDHEN and CDR2 is SYDVKM in the germline V gene. The CDR3, as DNA: TGTGCCAGCAGTTTATCCACAGGGAGCTATGGCTACACCTTC. Protein: CASSLSTGSYGYTF.

The chain combines TRBV2 with TRBJ1-4, with 10 bases matching TRBD1. Germline trimming cut 5 bases from V and 13 bases from J; bases unmatched to any gene: 13. This CDR3 has 15 residues. Germline V lookup: CDR1 SNHLY, CDR2 FYNNEI. The CDR3 sequence is CASSSDGQGGMGLFF. DNA for the CDR3: TGTGCCAGCAGTTCGGACGGACAGGGGGGAATGGGACTGTTTTTT.

This clone was picked up one time. The chain carries TRBV7-8 and TRBJ2-7, with D possibly matching TRBD1 (6 bases). CDR3 length: 14 amino acids. Per the germline V gene, CDR1 is SGHVS and CDR2 is FQNEAQ. V gave up 3 bases and J gave up 2 bases, with 11 bases separating them. CDR3 amino acids: CASSLTGQTYEQYF. CDR3 nucleotides: TGTGCCAGCAGCTTGACAGGCCAGACCTACGAGCAGTACTTC.

This chain uses TRBV2 with TRBJ2-1; D is tentatively TRBD1 or TRBD2 (5 bases each). CDR3 length: 14 residues. Germline V gene sequence: CDR1 SNHLY, CDR2 FYNNEI. V lost 2 bases to trimming and J lost 9 bases, with 14 bases between them. CDR3 in amino acids: CASSEQGPTPEQFF. The CDR3 DNA reads as TGTGCCAGCAGTGAACAGGGACCCACCCCTGAGCAGTTCTTC.

This clone was observed a handful of times. The genes are TRBV6-5 and TRBJ1-5; 10 nucleotides agree with TRBD1. The J segment lost 2 bases and the V segment lost 5 bases, leaving 3 bases of the junction unmatched. The V gene's germline CDR1 is MNHEY and CDR2 SVGAGI. The CDR3 is 15 residues long. The CDR3 protein is CASSTGTGGNQPQHF. The CDR3 DNA reads TGTGCCAGCAGTACCGGGACAGGGGGCAATCAGCCCCAGCATTTT.

The rearrangement joins TRBV6-1 to TRBJ1-6, with a tentative D call TRBD1 (5 bases). The CDR3 sequence is 15 residues long. CDR1 MNHNS and CDR2 SASEGT come from the germline V gene. V was clipped by 6 bases and J by 9 bases, with 18 bases between them. Here the CDR3 DNA reads TGTGCCAGCAGGGGGGGAAATGGGCTAGCTTCACCCCTCCACTTT. Translation: CASRGGNGLASPLHF.

CDR3 sequence (DNA): TGCGCCAGCAGCGTACGACAAGTCGGGGGCCCGAACACCGGGGAGCTGTTTTTT. Translated, it gives CASSVRQVGGPNTGELFF. The V gene is TRBV5-1, the J gene TRBJ2-2; either TRBD1 or TRBD2 may supply D (6 bases each). This CDR3 has 18 residues. The V end was cut by 4 bases, the J end by 0 bases, with 19 bases between. Germline CDR1 and CDR2: SGHRS and YFSETQ.

V and J are TRBV6-5 and TRBJ2-4, with a possible D match to TRBD1 (6 bases). CDR3 size: 16 residues. The germline CDR1 and CDR2 sequences are MNHEY and SVGAGI. Trimming took off 0 bases at V and 0 bases at J, with 9 bases between the two ends. CDR3 loop: CASSYSTGLAKNIQYF. CDR3 nucleotides: TGTGCCAGCAGTTACTCGACAGGTTTAGCCAAAAACATTCAGTACTTC.

In this sample, this clone turned up once. The chain has TRBV7-8 and TRBJ1-6; D possibly corresponds to TRBD1 (6 bases). Germline values: CDR1 SGHVS, CDR2 FQNEAQ. V was shortened by 6 bases and J by 4 bases, with 16 bases between the two germline ends. The CDR3 loop spans 16 amino acids. CDR3 nucleotides: TGTGCCAGCAGACTGCAGGGGATGAGTTATAATTCACCCCTCCACTTT. This codes for CASRLQGMSYNSPLHF.

V gene TRBV5-1 combines with J gene TRBJ1-2, with 8 bases identical to TRBD1. Looked up from germline, CDR1 is SGHRS and CDR2 is YFSETQ. The V and J ends lost 4 bases and 4 bases, in that order; junction bases with no gene match: 3. CDR3 length: 13 amino acids. The CDR3 nucleotides are TGCGCCAGCAGCCTGGACAGGGTCTATGGCTACACCTTC. It encodes CASSLDRVYGYTF.

This clone has more than one count but fewer than ten. V usage is TRBV7-2 and J usage is TRBJ1-1, with D perhaps TRBD1 (6 bases). CDR1 is SGHTA, CDR2 FQGNSA, per germline. Trimming removed 5 bases from V and 10 bases from J, with 14 bases in between. CDR3 size: 12 residues. For the CDR3, the DNA is TGTGCCAGCAGCCTAGACGAGGGGGGAGCTTTCTTT. It yields the protein CASSLDEGGAFF.

The chain carries TRBV7-2 and TRBJ1-2; TRBD1 might be the D (6 bases). This CDR3 contains 13 residues. V shed 5 bases and J shed 7 bases, with 14 bases lying between them. Germline CDR1 and CDR2: SGHTA and FQGNSA. In DNA form, the CDR3 reads TGTGCCAGCAGCCGACGGACAGAGGGTGGCTACACCTTC. As protein: CASSRRTEGGYTF.

Comment on this clone: Other DNA sequences in this sample translate to the same CDR3. The chain couples TRBV7-9 to TRBJ1-4; the match to TRBD1 covers 9 bases. J lost 5 bases, V lost 4 bases, and 2 bases had no gene match. Germline V gives CDR1 SEHNR, CDR2 FQNEAQ (reference sequence). The CDR3 loop spans 14 amino acids. DNA for the CDR3: TGTGCCAGCAGCTCGACAGGGGGGAATGAAAAACTGTTTTTT. It specifies CASSSTGGNEKLFF. Complete variable domain (other parts from reference TRBV7-9 and TRBJ1-4): DTGVSQNPRHKITKRGQNVTFRCDPISEHNRLYWYRQTLGQGPEFLTYFQNEAQLEKSRLLSDRFSAERPKGSFSTLEIQRTEQGDSAMYLCASSSTGGNEKLFFGSGTQLSVL.

The rearrangement joins TRBV10-3 to TRBJ2-3; the match to TRBD2 covers 11 bases. The CDR3 is made up of 18 amino acids. Germline values: CDR1 ENHRY, CDR2 SYGVKD. Trimming cost V 6 bases and J 0 bases; bases outside gene matches: 11. CDR3 in amino acids: CAIRASGTSGASTDTQYF. The CDR3 DNA is TGTGCCATCAGGGCCTCCGGGACTAGCGGTGCTAGCACAGATACGCAGTATTTT.